This T cell receptor beta chain was sequenced in a study of blood T cell repertoires in COVID-19. Overall study context: Spain, Italy and the United States supplied samples that represented acute and convalescent COVID-19.

Germline V gene sequence: CDR1 SGHTA, CDR2 FQGNSA. With V trimmed by 1 base and J by 4 bases, 5 bases remained unmatched. This CDR3 region has 15 residues. Sequenced by immunoSEQ multiplex PCR; TCRdb stores in-frame clones only, minus some. The table has approximately 78,000 clones, approximately 90% seen once. Those enrolled in Seattle joined during active infection and were followed longitudinally afterward. This TCR was recovered from a man aged 50-60 years with COVID-19, enrolled during active disease. Sequencing was performed on peripheral blood. This chain links TRBV7-2 with TRBJ2-5, with 8 bases matching TRBD1. CDR3 region: CASSLGGQGVETQYF. The DNA of the CDR3 is TGTGCCAGCAGCTTAGGCGGACAGGGAGTAGAGACCCAGTACTTC.